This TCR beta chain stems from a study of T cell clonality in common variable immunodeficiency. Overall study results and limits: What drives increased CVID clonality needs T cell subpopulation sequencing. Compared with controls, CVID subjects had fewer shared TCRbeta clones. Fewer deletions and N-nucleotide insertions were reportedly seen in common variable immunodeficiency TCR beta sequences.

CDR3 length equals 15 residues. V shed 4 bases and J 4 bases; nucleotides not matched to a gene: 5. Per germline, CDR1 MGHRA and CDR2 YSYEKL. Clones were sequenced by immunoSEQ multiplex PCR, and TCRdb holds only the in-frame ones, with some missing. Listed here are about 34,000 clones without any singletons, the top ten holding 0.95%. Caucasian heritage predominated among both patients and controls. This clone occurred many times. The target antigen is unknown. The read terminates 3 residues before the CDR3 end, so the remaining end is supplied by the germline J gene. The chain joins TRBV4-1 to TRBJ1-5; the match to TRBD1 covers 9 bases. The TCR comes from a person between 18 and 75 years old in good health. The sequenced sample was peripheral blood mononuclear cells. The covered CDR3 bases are TGCGCCAGCAGCCGAGAGGACAGGGGAAATCAGCCC. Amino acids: CASSREDRGNQP. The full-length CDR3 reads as CASSREDRGNQPQHF.